The sequence of this TCR beta chain was determined in a study of cytomegalovirus exposure and HLA in healthy donors. From germline, CDR1 is MNHNY and CDR2 SVGAGI (reference sequence). The CDR3 has 15 residues. V dropped 1 base and J dropped 5 bases, with 12 bases sitting between them. The PCR was carried out with 60 Vbeta primers and 13 Jbeta primers. The table came from immunoSEQ multiplex PCR; TCRdb's copy has only in-frame clones and leaves some out. Here the sample spans approximately 58,000 clones, 75% to 85% being singletons. The sample taken for sequencing was PBMCs. The chain combines TRBV6-6 with TRBJ1-5; possibly TRBD1 for D (5 bases). The TCR sequence derives from a young man in good health and CMV-seronegative. The CDR3 loop is CASSYWIGEDQPQHF. Written as DNA, the CDR3 is TGTGCCAGCAGTTACTGGATAGGGGAGGATCAGCCCCAGCATTTT.